The 2 T cell receptor beta chains below all came from one sample that was sequenced in a study of blood T cell repertoires in COVID-19. Profiling relied on immunoSEQ multiplex PCR, and the TCRdb table lists in-frame clones only, not all of them. The data contain approximately 320,000 clones, roughly 86% of them singletons. The sequenced material came from peripheral blood. The receptor set was obtained from a woman aged 25 to 45 with COVID-19, enrolled during active disease.

The CDR3 spells CASSQGGQGNNYGYTF. The DNA of the CDR3 is TGCGCCAGCAGTCAAGGGGGACAGGGGAATAACTATGGCTACACCTTC. This chain links TRBV23-1 with TRBJ1-2, with 10 nucleotides matching TRBD1. TRBV23-1 is recorded as an ORF, its role being uncertain. V was pared by 2 bases and J by 1 base, with 4 bases of the junction left unmatched. The length of the CDR3 is 16 residues.

This chain connects TRBV5-5 to TRBJ2-7, with TRBD1 identical over 10 bases. Trimming cost V 4 bases and J 4 bases; bases outside gene matches: 8. Germline V gene lookup returns CDR1 SGHKS and CDR2 YYEKEE (reference sequence). The CDR3 is 15 residues long. CDR3 bases: TGTGCCAGCAGCGTCGACAGGGGGCAGACGTACGAGCAGTACTTC. It is translated as CASSVDRGQTYEQYF.